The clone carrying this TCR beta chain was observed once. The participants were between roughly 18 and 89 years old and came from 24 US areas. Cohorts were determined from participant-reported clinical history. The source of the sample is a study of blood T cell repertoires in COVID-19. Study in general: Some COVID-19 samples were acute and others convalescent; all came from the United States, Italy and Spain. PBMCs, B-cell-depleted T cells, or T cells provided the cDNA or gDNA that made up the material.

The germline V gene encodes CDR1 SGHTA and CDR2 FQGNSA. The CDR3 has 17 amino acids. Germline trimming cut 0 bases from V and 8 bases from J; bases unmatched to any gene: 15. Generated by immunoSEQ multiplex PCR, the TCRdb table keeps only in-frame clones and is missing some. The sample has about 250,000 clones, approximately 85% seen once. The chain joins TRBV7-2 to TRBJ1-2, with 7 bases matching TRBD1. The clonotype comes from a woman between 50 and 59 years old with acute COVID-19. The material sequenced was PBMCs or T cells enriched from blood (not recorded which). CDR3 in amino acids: CASSLARGRQGSGGYTF. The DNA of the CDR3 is TGTGCCAGCAGCTTAGCCAGGGGGAGACAGGGTTCGGGCGGCTACACCTTC. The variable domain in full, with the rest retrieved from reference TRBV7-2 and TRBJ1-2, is GAGVSQSPSNKVTEKGKDVELRCDPISGHTALYWYRQSLGQGLEFLIYFQGNSAPDKSGLPSDRFSAERTGGSVSTLTIQRTQQEDSAVYLCASSLARGRQGSGGYTFGSGTRLTVV.